This T cell receptor (beta chain) stems from a study of shared clonotypes between healthy human individuals. Study overall: Plates per donor: three CD4 naive, three CD4 memory, two CD8 naive, one CD8 memory.

Repertoires were generated with immunoSEQ multiplex PCR, while TCRdb's copy carries only in-frame clones and drops some. In the table there are just over 2,000,000 clones, 85% to 95% of which are singletons. There were no recent acute infections or vaccinations among the donors, who were healthy HIV-negative adults. The V gene end was trimmed by 1 base and the J gene end by 4 bases; junction bases not matched to a gene: 5. The CDR3 spans 15 residues. Germline CDR1 and CDR2: SGHRS and YFSETQ. Study observations and caveats: Several donors held about 5% of naive CD4 clonotypes in common. Rarefaction exposed incomplete sorted-subset sequencing despite large depth.

Note on this clone: No antigen is known for it.

The sequence derives from a man aged 18-30 years in good health. The sample consisted of naive CD4+ T cells sorted from blood. Subset: CD45RA+ positively selected. The rearrangement uses TRBV5-1 and TRBJ2-1, with TRBD2 matching over 7 bases. CDR3 nucleotides: TGCGCCAGCAGCTTGATACTAGCGCGGTACAATGAGCAGTTCTTC. This encodes CASSLILARYNEQFF.